This T cell receptor (beta chain) emerged from a study of cytomegalovirus exposure and HLA in healthy donors. Study as a whole: The same platform as the roughly 670 first-cohort repertoires was used for the 130 or so validation repertoires, a later analysis reported. General observations from the study: Subsequent analysis found a tendency for first-cohort TCR clusters to co-occur within the approximately 130 validation repertoires.

In the case of this clone: Its antigen is still unknown.

With 4 bases clipped from V and 6 bases from J, the junction kept 8 bases outside the gene matches. Germline CDR1 reads SGHNT; CDR2 reads YYREEE (reference sequence). The length of the CDR3 is 15 residues. Assay: immunoSEQ multiplex PCR; the TCRdb copy retains only in-frame clones and omits some. The sample lists over 150,000 clones, 86% seen once, with 2% to 2.5% in the top ten. This receptor was obtained from a woman younger than 35 in good health and CMV-seronegative. The chain employs TRBV5-4 and TRBJ2-1, with TRBD2 matching 9 bases. Sequencing was done on a sample of PBMCs. The CDR3 DNA sequence: TGTGCCAGCAGCCGGGAGCGGGGGGTTCCCAATGAGCAGTTCTTC. Translation: CASSRERGVPNEQFF.